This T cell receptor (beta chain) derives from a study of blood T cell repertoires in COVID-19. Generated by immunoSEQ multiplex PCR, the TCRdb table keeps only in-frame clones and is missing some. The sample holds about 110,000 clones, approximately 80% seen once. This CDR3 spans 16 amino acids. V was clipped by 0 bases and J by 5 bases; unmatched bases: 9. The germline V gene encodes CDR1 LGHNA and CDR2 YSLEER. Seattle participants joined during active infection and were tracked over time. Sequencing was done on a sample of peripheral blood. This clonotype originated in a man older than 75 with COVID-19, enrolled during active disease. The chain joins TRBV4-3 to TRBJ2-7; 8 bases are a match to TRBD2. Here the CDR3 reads CASSQDRAGDLDEQYF. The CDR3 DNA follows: TGCGCCAGCAGCCAAGATAGAGCGGGAGATCTTGACGAGCAGTACTTC.